These 14 T cell receptor beta chains were all obtained from the same sample, sequenced in a study of shared clonotypes between healthy human individuals. Sequenced by immunoSEQ multiplex PCR; TCRdb stores in-frame clones only, minus some. This table has about 660,000 clones, 74% appearing once. Sequencing was performed on memory CD4+ T cells sorted from blood. Subset here: CD45RA-negative fraction. Every receptor here comes from a woman under 40 in good health.

This clone was observed a handful of times. The V call is TRBV28, the J call TRBJ2-5; D may match TRBD1 or TRBD2 (5 bases each). The DNA matches TRBJ2-7 better at its end, which makes the J call doubtful. CDR3 size: 13 residues. The germline CDR1 and CDR2 sequences are MDHEN and SYDVKM. The CDR3 region has the DNA TGTGCCAGCACCGGGACCGTTAGTGACGAGCAGTACTTC. It encodes CASTGTVSDEQYF.

The V and J genes are TRBV28 and TRBJ1-2; D is uncertain. CDR3 length equals 14 residues. Trimming shortened V by 1 base and J by 6 bases, and 12 bases separated the two germline ends. The germline CDR1 and CDR2 sequences are MDHEN and SYDVKM. CDR3 residues: CASSLLSLVDGYTF. The CDR3 DNA is TGTGCCAGCAGTTTATTGTCTCTGGTGGATGGCTACACCTTC.

This chain uses TRBV7-9 with TRBJ2-2, with TRBD2 matching 15 bases. V was clipped by 3 bases and J by 1 base; unmatched bases: 3. Germline lookup yields CDR1 SEHNR and CDR2 FQNEAQ (reference sequence). The CDR3 has 18 amino acids. CDR3: CASSFWGLAGGNTGELFF. In DNA, the CDR3 is TGTGCCAGCAGCTTCTGGGGACTAGCGGGAGGGAACACCGGGGAGCTGTTTTTT.

The rearrangement joins TRBV28 to TRBJ1-1; D not certain. The length of the CDR3 is 13 residues. V gave up 5 bases and J gave up 1 base, with 8 bases separating them. Germline V gene sequence: CDR1 MDHEN, CDR2 SYDVKM. The CDR3 DNA sequence: TGTGCCAGCAGTCCCACACAGAACACTGAAGCTTTCTTT. Translating gives CASSPTQNTEAFF.

The chain carries TRBV18 and TRBJ1-1; D ambiguous. There are 16 residues in the CDR3. Per the germline V gene, CDR1 is KGHSH and CDR2 is LQKENI. Trimming left V 2 bases short and J 3 bases short, with 16 bases between. The CDR3 protein is CASSPGQAALDTEAFF. For the CDR3, the DNA is TGTGCCAGCTCACCAGGGCAGGCAGCATTGGACACTGAAGCTTTCTTT. The full variable domain, rest sourced from reference TRBV18 and TRBJ1-1, is NAGVMQNPRHLVRRRGQEARLRCSPMKGHSHVYWYRQLPEEGLKFMVYLQKENIIDESGMPKERFSAEFPKEGPSILRIQQVVRGDSAAYFCASSPGQAALDTEAFFGQGTRLTVV.

Many counts were recorded for this clone. The rearrangement links TRBV18 to TRBJ2-6, with D unclear. Trimming pared 6 bases from V and 4 bases from J, leaving 10 bases between. Germline values: CDR1 KGHSH, CDR2 LQKENI. The CDR3 is 14 amino acids. The CDR3 is CASSRAIGANVLTF. The CDR3 nucleotides read TGTGCCAGCTCTCGGGCGATCGGGGCCAACGTCCTGACTTTC.

CDR3 protein: CASRKSLTGNTGELFF. Here the CDR3 DNA reads TGTGCCAGCAGGAAATCCCTGACAGGGAACACCGGGGAGCTGTTTTTT. The genes are TRBV11-2 and TRBJ2-2; a possible D gene is TRBD1 (6 bases). This CDR3 contains 16 residues. CDR1 and CDR2 (germline): SGHAT, FQNNGV. The germline V and J ends were trimmed by 6 bases and 1 base, with 15 bases remaining between them.

This clone was seen more than once but under ten times. The chain joins TRBV10-2 to TRBJ1-5, with D unclear. Trimming stripped 2 bases from V and 2 bases from J, with 4 bases between. The CDR3 consists of 13 residues. Per germline, CDR1 WSHSY and CDR2 SAAADI. This chain's CDR3 is CASSEGGNQPQHF. The CDR3 DNA reads as TGCGCCAGCAGTGAGGGTGGCAATCAGCCCCAGCATTTT.

Only a few counts were recorded for this clone. V gene TRBV18 combines with J gene TRBJ1-1; no clear D gene. V lost 2 bases, J lost 0 bases, and 7 bases lay in between. The CDR3 spans 14 residues. Per germline, CDR1 KGHSH and CDR2 LQKENI. CDR3 loop: CASSPGVLNTEAFF. In nucleotides, the CDR3 is TGTGCCAGCTCACCAGGGGTTTTGAACACTGAAGCTTTCTTT.

V and J are TRBV30 and TRBJ2-5; D is possibly TRBD2 (5 bases). The DNA end lines up better with TRBJ2-7; the J call may be wrong. The CDR3 sequence is 13 residues long. The germline V gene encodes CDR1 GTSNPN and CDR2 SVGIG (reference sequence). CDR3 in amino acids: CAWRASSSYEQYF. The CDR3 coding sequence is TGTGCCTGGAGGGCTAGCAGCTCCTACGAGCAGTACTTC.

The genes are TRBV5-4 and TRBJ1-1; no firm D call. The V and J ends lost 5 bases and 0 bases respectively, with 11 bases between them. Germline CDR1 is SGHNT and CDR2 is YYREEE (reference sequence). There are 14 residues in the CDR3. The CDR3 protein is CASRLGYMNTEAFF. The CDR3 DNA follows: TGTGCCAGCAGGCTAGGATATATGAACACTGAAGCTTTCTTT.

J is TRBJ2-1 and V is TRBV2, with a weak D call TRBD2 (5 bases). V lost 8 bases and J 9 bases, leaving 17 bases between the germline ends. The CDR3 covers 13 residues. Germline CDR1 and CDR2: SNHLY and FYNNEI. CDR3 amino acids: CASLLEVVAEQFF. The DNA of the CDR3 is TGTGCCAGCTTACTAGAAGTCGTCGCTGAGCAGTTCTTC.

This sequence joins TRBV7-8 and TRBJ1-2, with D possibly TRBD1 on 5 matching bases. V was clipped by 2 bases and J by 3 bases, with 22 bases between them. CDR3 length: 18 amino acids. Germline V gene data show CDR1 as SGHVS and CDR2 as FQNEAQ. The CDR3 is CASSLLPPGGSWHYGYTF. The CDR3 region has the DNA TGTGCCAGCAGCTTATTGCCCCCTGGGGGAAGCTGGCACTATGGCTACACCTTC.

This chain uses TRBV2 with TRBJ1-1; D gene ambiguous. The CDR3 contains 14 residues. The germline gives CDR1 SNHLY, CDR2 FYNNEI. V shed 6 bases and J shed 6 bases, with 17 bases lying between them. CDR3 protein: CASRERGPLAEAFF. The CDR3 region has the DNA TGTGCCAGCAGAGAACGCGGCCCACTAGCTGAAGCTTTCTTT.